Listed here are 16 T cell receptor beta chains from one sample, sequenced in a study of blood T cell repertoires in COVID-19. Clones were sequenced by immunoSEQ multiplex PCR, and TCRdb holds only the in-frame ones, with some missing. The sample has about 190,000 clones, nearly 80% seen once; the top ten hold approximately 26%. Material for sequencing was peripheral blood. The receptors stem from a woman between 70 and 85 years old with acute or convalescent COVID-19.

This clone was detected only once. CDR3 nucleotides: TGTGCCAGTAGTATATTAGTCATCACCTCCTACAATGAGCAGTTCTTC. Protein sequence: CASSILVITSYNEQFF. V and J are TRBV19 and TRBJ2-1; D unclear. The ends were cut back, 2 bases at V and 0 bases at J, with 11 bases in the middle. CDR1 and CDR2 from the germline V gene are LNHDA and SQIVND (reference sequence). The CDR3 totals 16 residues.

V is TRBV7-3 and J is TRBJ2-3, with 9 bases fitting TRBD2. Germline CDR1 and CDR2: SGHTA and FQGTGA. With V trimmed by 5 bases and J by 4 bases, 4 bases remained unmatched. The CDR3 consists of 14 residues. The CDR3 nucleotides are TGTGCCAGCAGCGCGGGACTAGCAGCAGATACGCAGTATTTT. Protein sequence: CASSAGLAADTQYF.

V usage is TRBV30 and J usage is TRBJ1-4; TRBD1 aligns across 10 bases. Losses at the gene ends were 5 bases for V and 6 bases for J; bases not matched to a gene: 6. Per the germline V gene, CDR1 is GTSNPN and CDR2 is SVGIG (reference sequence). The CDR3 loop spans 14 amino acids. In nucleotides, the CDR3 is TGTGCCTGGGGGACAGGGGTCCAGGATGAAAAACTGTTTTTT. It encodes CAWGTGVQDEKLFF. The full variable domain, rest sourced from reference TRBV30 and TRBJ1-4, is SQTIHQWPATLVQPVGSPLSLECTVEGTSNPNLYWYRQAAGRGLQLLFYSVGIGQISSEVPQNLSASRPQDRQFILSSKKLLLSDSGFYLCAWGTGVQDEKLFFGSGTQLSVL.

The V gene is TRBV18, the J gene TRBJ2-7, with TRBD2 matching over 12 bases. Trimming removed 1 base from V and 3 bases from J; junction bases left unmatched: 7. CDR1 and CDR2 (germline): KGHSH, LQKENI. The CDR3 totals 17 residues. Here the CDR3 DNA reads TGTGCCAGCTCACCACGTAGACCGGGACTAGCGGGCTACGAGCAGTACTTC. Its protein product is CASSPRRPGLAGYEQYF.

This chain uses TRBV4-1 with TRBJ2-7; D is uncertain. This CDR3 has 15 residues. The germline V and J ends were trimmed by 0 bases and 4 bases, with 13 bases remaining between them. Per the germline V gene, CDR1 is MGHRA and CDR2 is YSYEKL. CDR3 sequence: CASSQDTQDRYEQYF. The CDR3 DNA reads TGCGCCAGCAGCCAAGATACCCAGGATCGATACGAGCAGTACTTC.

J is TRBJ2-5 and V is TRBV2; D may be TRBD1 (6 bases). The length of the CDR3 is 12 residues. The ends were cut back, 6 bases at V and 6 bases at J, with 11 bases in the middle. Germline values: CDR1 SNHLY, CDR2 FYNNEI. The CDR3 here is CASSVRGQTQYF. In DNA form, the CDR3 reads TGTGCCAGCAGCGTCAGGGGCCAGACCCAGTACTTC.

This clone showed up just a few times. The CDR3 is CASSLGRGTGNEKLFF. The CDR3 coding sequence is TGTGCCAGCAGCTTGGGGAGGGGGACAGGGAACGAAAAACTGTTTTTT. The chain employs TRBV5-6 and TRBJ1-4, with 9 bases fitting TRBD1. Germline CDR1 reads SGHDT; CDR2 reads YYEEEE. V trimming: 0 bases; J trimming: 8 bases; junction bases outside the gene matches: 8. The CDR3 has 16 amino acids.

V gene TRBV2 combines with J gene TRBJ2-7; D remains ambiguous. V was clipped by 6 bases and J by 3 bases, with 9 bases between them. The CDR3 is 12 residues long. Germline-derived CDR1 and CDR2 are SNHLY and FYNNEI. The CDR3: CASSPEVYEQYF. CDR3 DNA sequence: TGTGCCAGCAGCCCCGAGGTCTACGAGCAGTACTTC.

This chain joins TRBV27 and TRBJ2-7, with TRBD2 matching 13 bases. The germline gives CDR1 MNHEY, CDR2 SMNVEV (reference sequence). The CDR3 length is 18 residues. Trimming took 3 bases from V and 5 from J; bases not matched to a gene: 13. The CDR3 nucleotides are TGTGCCAGCAGTTTTGGACTAGCGGGAGTATCAGTCGTCCACGAGCAGTACTTC. Its protein is CASSFGLAGVSVVHEQYF.

The chain has TRBV19 and TRBJ2-7; 9 positions match TRBD2. Germline loops: CDR1 LNHDA, CDR2 SQIVND (reference sequence). The CDR3 is 16 amino acids. Unmatched junction bases numbered 4, after V lost 1 base and J lost 0 bases. The CDR3 DNA reads as TGTGCCAGTAGTATAGTCGCTAGCGGGAACTCCTACGAGCAGTACTTC. It translates to CASSIVASGNSYEQYF.

The V and J genes are TRBV28 and TRBJ2-7; D possibly corresponds to TRBD1 (5 bases). In germline, CDR1 is MDHEN, CDR2 SYDVKM. The V end lost 6 bases, the J end lost 3 bases, and 18 bases lay between the germline ends. This CDR3 contains 15 residues. DNA of the CDR3: TGTGCCAGCAGGACCAGTGGGGCCGAGGACTACGAGCAGTACTTC. Encoded protein: CASRTSGAEDYEQYF.

The gene calls are TRBV6-1 and TRBJ2-7; TRBD2 matches 10 bases. There are 15 residues in the CDR3. V dropped 3 bases and J dropped 5; count of bases not matched to a gene: 7. Germline values: CDR1 MNHNS, CDR2 SASEGT. The CDR3 protein is CASSESSGSLHEQYF. The CDR3 region has the DNA TGTGCCAGCAGTGAGTCTAGCGGGAGTCTCCACGAGCAGTACTTC.

This chain uses TRBV7-3 with TRBJ1-2, with TRBD1 matching over 11 bases. With 5 bases clipped from V and 9 bases from J, the junction kept 5 bases outside the gene matches. This CDR3 is 13 amino acids long. Germline-derived CDR1 and CDR2 are SGHTA and FQGTGA. The CDR3 loop is CASSPGTGGSYTF. CDR3 DNA: TGTGCCAGCAGCCCCGGGACAGGGGGAAGCTACACCTTC.

The chain uses TRBV6-5 and TRBJ1-2; D uncertain. Per germline, CDR1 MNHEY and CDR2 SVGAGI. The CDR3 sequence is 13 residues long. Trimming took 0 bases from V and 4 from J, leaving 6 bases between them. The CDR3 nucleotides are TGTGCCAGCAGTTACTCGGTCGGCTATGGCTACACCTTC. It is translated as CASSYSVGYGYTF.

The chain couples TRBV12-3 or TRBV12-4 to TRBJ1-2; 7 nucleotides agree with TRBD1. The V gene end was trimmed by 4 bases and the J gene end by 5 bases; junction bases not matched to a gene: 4. The CDR3 sequence is 13 residues long. The chain's CDR3 is CASSYRGNYGYTF. The CDR3 DNA is TGTGCCAGCAGTTACAGGGGTAATTATGGCTACACCTTC.

The CDR3 reads CASSLDLGNEKLFF. The CDR3 region has the DNA TGTGCCAGCAGTCTAGACTTGGGTAATGAAAAACTGTTTTTT. The chain recombines TRBV2 with TRBJ1-4; D gene uncertain. CDR3 length: 14 amino acids. CDR1 is SNHLY and CDR2 is FYNNEI in the germline V gene. Deletions cut 5 bases from V and 4 bases from J, with 11 bases between.